A selection of T cell receptor beta chains follows, all from one sample in a study of blood T cell repertoires in COVID-19. Only in-frame clones appear in the TCRdb table, and some are missing; sequencing was by immunoSEQ multiplex PCR. The repertoire includes some 180,000 clones, 83% of them detected once, and about 2% sits in the top ten. Sequencing was carried out using peripheral blood. The origin of the receptors is a woman older than 75 with acute or convalescent COVID-19. Each CDR3 is given with its conserved first and last residue. The D gene is left open where the match is weak. Rows may omit the clone size; those that give it use once, few, many or a size class.

clone_size,d_call,v_call,j_call,cdr3_aa,cdr3_nt
NA,TRBD1,TRBV24-1,TRBJ2-5,CATSEALGTGAETQYF,TGTGCCACCAGTGAAGCCCTGGGGACAGGGGCAGAGACCCAGTACTTC
NA,NA,TRBV5-4,TRBJ2-2,CASSLATGPGELFF,TGTGCCAGCAGTCTTGCGACAGGCCCCGGGGAGCTGTTTTTT
NA,TRBD2,TRBV19,TRBJ2-7,CASSIVSGGSYEQYF,TGTGCCAGTAGTATCGTATCGGGGGGGTCCTACGAGCAGTACTTC
NA,NA,TRBV30,TRBJ1-2,CAWSVSPFQGGYTF,TGTGCCTGGAGTGTATCCCCGTTTCAGGGGGGCTACACCTTC
NA,NA,TRBV7-2,TRBJ1-6,CASSPILGRNSPLHF,TGTGCCAGCAGTCCAATACTCGGTCGGAATTCACCCCTCCACTTT
NA,NA,TRBV7-2,TRBJ2-3,CASRPGGRWDTQYF,TGTGCCAGCAGGCCGGGGGGCCGGTGGGATACGCAGTATTTT
once,TRBD2,TRBV5-1,TRBJ2-1,CASSSGTSGRGSYNEQFF,TGCGCCAGCAGCTCCGGGACTAGCGGGAGGGGTTCCTACAATGAGCAGTTCTTC
NA,TRBD1,TRBV6-6,TRBJ1-6,CASGPQGGWNSPLHF,TGTGCCAGCGGACCGCAGGGGGGATGGAATTCACCCCTCCACTTT
NA,TRBD2,TRBV5-8,TRBJ2-7,CASSRTSGGGQIYEQYF,TGTGCCAGCAGCCGGACTAGCGGGGGGGGACAAATCTACGAGCAGTACTTC
NA,NA,TRBV2,TRBJ1-1,CASSATGFTEAFF,TGTGCCAGCAGTGCCACAGGGTTCACTGAAGCTTTCTTT
NA,TRBD1,TRBV19,TRBJ2-7,CASSSRQGLEQYF,TGTGCCAGTAGTAGCAGACAGGGGTTGGAGCAGTACTTC
NA,TRBD2,TRBV7-8,TRBJ2-1,CASSLRSGGHNEQFF,TGTGCCAGCAGCTTACGTAGCGGGGGCCACAATGAGCAGTTCTTC
NA,TRBD1,TRBV4-1,TRBJ1-5,CASSPQGAGDQPQHF,TGCGCCAGCAGCCCGCAGGGGGCGGGAGATCAGCCCCAGCATTTT
NA,NA,TRBV5-1,TRBJ2-7,CASSVGSSVHEQYF,TGCGCCAGCAGTGTGGGCAGTTCGGTTCACGAGCAGTACTTC
NA,TRBD1,TRBV29-1,TRBJ2-2,CSVGDRGPGELFF,TGCAGCGTAGGGGACAGGGGGCCCGGGGAGCTGTTTTTT
many,NA,TRBV10-3,TRBJ2-7,CATTGVRSYEQYF,TGTGCGACAACGGGGGTCCGCTCCTACGAGCAGTACTTC
NA,NA,TRBV7-2,TRBJ2-7,CASSWGRRFEQYF,TGTGCCAGCAGCTGGGGCCGTCGCTTCGAGCAGTACTTC
NA,NA,TRBV7-6,TRBJ1-6,CASSLAPPGKVGSPLHF,TGTGCCAGCAGCTTAGCGCCCCCAGGGAAGGTCGGTTCACCCCTCCACTTT
medium-sized,TRBD1,TRBV6-5,TRBJ1-1,CASKPGTENTEAFF,TGTGCCAGCAAACCCGGGACAGAGAACACTGAAGCTTTCTTT
NA,NA,TRBV4-1,TRBJ1-1,CASSQDPPGVTEAFF,TGCGCCAGCAGCCAAGATCCGCCAGGCGTCACTGAAGCTTTCTTT
NA,TRBD2,TRBV15,TRBJ2-3,CATSRRLAGVDTQYF,TGTGCCACCAGCAGGCGACTAGCGGGAGTAGATACGCAGTATTTT
NA,NA,TRBV2,TRBJ2-7,CASRRDAGTYEQYF,TGTGCCAGCAGAAGGGATGCGGGCACCTACGAGCAGTACTTC
NA,NA,TRBV3-1/TRBV3-2,TRBJ1-6,CASALEGYNSPLHF,TGTGCCAGCGCCCTGGAGGGCTATAATTCACCCCTCCACTTT
NA,NA,TRBV18,TRBJ2-4,CASSPLRQGGSGNIQYF,TGTGCCAGCTCACCACTCCGCCAGGGGGGATCGGGAAACATTCAGTACTTC
NA,TRBD1,TRBV10-3,TRBJ2-2,CAISEPITWDSPNTGELFF,TGTGCCATCAGTGAGCCTATAACCTGGGACAGTCCTAACACCGGGGAGCTGTTTTTT
NA,TRBD2,TRBV19,TRBJ2-1,CASSITSGAYNEQFF,TGTGCCAGTAGTATCACTAGCGGGGCTTACAATGAGCAGTTCTTC
few,TRBD2,TRBV27,TRBJ2-7,CASSALAGGHEQYF,TGTGCCAGCAGTGCACTAGCGGGAGGCCACGAGCAGTACTTC
NA,TRBD1,TRBV2,TRBJ2-7,CASSEQGQLGEQYF,TGTGCCAGCAGTGAACAGGGACAGTTAGGCGAGCAGTACTTC
NA,NA,TRBV30,TRBJ2-5,CAWTRRGRETQYF,TGTGCCTGGACACGACGAGGGAGGGAGACCCAGTACTTC
once,TRBD2,TRBV6-2/TRBV6-3,TRBJ2-7,CASSTPGGRYEQYF,TGTGCCAGCAGTACCCCGGGAGGTCGCTACGAGCAGTACTTC
NA,NA,TRBV7-9,TRBJ2-1,CASSPGYNEQFF,TGTGCCAGCAGCCCAGGTTACAATGAGCAGTTCTTC
NA,NA,TRBV28,TRBJ1-1,CASIGARDEGGRTEAFF,TGTGCCAGCATTGGGGCCCGTGACGAGGGGGGGAGGACTGAAGCTTTCTTT
NA,NA,TRBV7-9,TRBJ2-2,CASSLVDRVNTGELFF,TGTGCCAGCAGCTTAGTTGACCGGGTGAACACCGGGGAGCTGTTTTTT
NA,NA,TRBV18,TRBJ1-4,CASSPYGATNEKLFF,TGTGCCAGCTCACCCTACGGTGCAACTAATGAAAAACTGTTTTTT
NA,TRBD1,TRBV23-1,TRBJ1-6,CASSQPGTGVRWSNSPLHF,TGCGCCAGCAGTCAACCCGGGACAGGGGTGAGGTGGTCGAATTCACCCCTCCACTTT
NA,TRBD1,TRBV29-1,TRBJ1-2,CSVAHGTGGQGYTF,TGCAGCGTTGCCCATGGGACAGGGGGCCAAGGCTACACCTTC
NA,NA,TRBV25-1,TRBJ1-1,CASSAPLGQNTEAFF,TGTGCCAGCAGTGCACCTCTGGGGCAGAACACTGAAGCTTTCTTT
NA,TRBD1,TRBV3-1/TRBV3-2,TRBJ1-3,CASSQEQGAINTIYF,TGTGCCAGCAGCCAAGAACAGGGGGCAATTAACACCATATATTTT
NA,NA,TRBV6-5,TRBJ2-3,CASSYSGAGGSDTQYF,TGTGCCAGCAGTTACTCGGGGGCAGGGGGGTCAGATACGCAGTATTTT
NA,NA,TRBV13,TRBJ1-4,CASSYRRQGSTNEKLFF,TGTGCCAGCAGCTACCGGCGGCAGGGCTCAACTAATGAAAAACTGTTTTTT
NA,TRBD1,TRBV7-9,TRBJ2-5,CASSTGTGLSGETQYF,TGTGCCAGCAGTACCGGGACAGGGTTATCGGGAGAGACCCAGTACTTC